The 23 T cell receptor beta chains below come from one sample, sequenced in a study of T cells in Graves' hyperthyroidism and ophthalmopathy (dated 2019 in TCRdb). The method behind the library was multiplex PCR. The run used an Illumina HiSeq 2000. TCR beta CDR3 regions were amplified from RNA transcripts. The TCR CDR3 was subjected to a first round of RT-PCR using the HTBI primer set and the Qiagen OneStep RT-PCR kit. TCRdb reanalyzed the raw reads on its own, using fastp at Q25 for trimming and MiXCR for clone calling, and kept in-frame beta chains. Rows matching on CDR3 protein sequence are summarized as one entry with the most common DNA and genes. In this sample the table shows roughly 700,000 distinct CDR3 sequences, around 15% of which occur a single time. Of the sample, about a sixth is held by the ten largest clones. Source material: blood. All receptors come from a man aged 50 to 60 with Graves' hyperthyroidism.

This clonotype was picked up a small number of times. The chain uses TRBV6-1 and TRBJ1-1; D unclear. V lost 6 bases and J lost 0, with 8 bases in between. The CDR3 length is 13 residues. Germline lookup yields CDR1 MNHNS and CDR2 SASEGT. DNA of the CDR3: TGTGCCAGCAGGGAGGTTGTGAACACTGAAGCTTTCTTT. Translating it yields CASREVVNTEAFF.

In its sample, this clonotype was seen many times. CDR3 nucleotides: TGTGCCATCAGGGGACTAACTGGTAGCACAGATACGCAGTATTTT. Its translation: CAIRGLTGSTDTQYF. The chain recombines TRBV10-3 with TRBJ2-3, with 7 bases identical to TRBD2. Germline V lookup: CDR1 ENHRY, CDR2 SYGVKD. The CDR3 totals 15 residues. Losses at the gene ends were 6 bases for V and 0 bases for J; bases not matched to a gene: 6.

V gene TRBV30 combines with J gene TRBJ1-6; 9 positions match TRBD1. CDR1 is GTSNPN and CDR2 is SVGIG in the germline V gene (reference sequence). The J segment lost 1 base and the V segment lost 8 bases, leaving 6 bases of the junction unmatched. The length of the CDR3 is 15 residues. The CDR3 loop is CATRTGESYNSPLHF. DNA for the CDR3: TGTGCCACCCGGACAGGGGAGTCCTATAATTCACCCCTCCACTTT.

In regard to this clonotype: Since a much larger clone is just one base distant, this may be a read error. The CDR3 here is CAWSTAALGEQYF. In nucleotides, the CDR3 is TGTGCCTGGAGTACTGCAGCTCTCGGCGAGCAGTACTTC. V usage is TRBV30 and J usage is TRBJ2-7, with D hard to call. The CDR3 extends over 13 amino acids. Germline V gene sequence: CDR1 GTSNPN, CDR2 SVGIG (reference sequence). Trimming shortened V by 2 bases and J by 6 bases, and 14 bases separated the two germline ends.

The chain has TRBV2 and TRBJ2-1; tentatively, D is TRBD2 (5 bases). There are 15 residues in the CDR3. The germline V gene has CDR1 SNHLY and CDR2 FYNNEI. The V and J ends lost 6 bases and 6 bases respectively, with 18 bases between them. The CDR3 DNA reads as TGTGCCAGCAGGGTATCCAGCGGCGGCCTCAATGAGCAGTTCTTC. Translating it yields CASRVSSGGLNEQFF. Using reference TRBV2 and TRBJ2-1 for the parts outside the CDR3, the full variable domain is EPEVTQTPSHQVTQMGQEVILRCVPISNHLYFYWYRQILGQKVEFLVSFYNNEISEKSEIFDDQFSVERPDGSNFTLKIRSTKLEDSAMYFCASRVSSGGLNEQFFGPGTRLTVL.

This clonotype was detected only a few times. The chain couples TRBV9 to TRBJ2-7, with 7 bases lining up with TRBD2. The CDR3 spans 15 residues. The germline V gene has CDR1 SGDLS and CDR2 YYNGEE. After removal of 0 bases from V and 5 bases from J, the junction contained 8 bases not matched to a gene. The CDR3 loop reads CASSVGIGRTHEQYF. In DNA, the CDR3 is TGTGCCAGCAGCGTAGGGATCGGGAGGACGCACGAGCAGTACTTC.

This clonotype was detected a few times. Given the absence of the conserved phenylalanine or tryptophan at the CDR3 end, a read error is likely. The rearrangement uses TRBV2 and TRBJ1-2; D perhaps matches TRBD1 (5 bases). The length of the CDR3 is 15 residues. The germline V gene has CDR1 SNHLY and CDR2 FYNNEI. The V gene lost 6 bases and the J gene lost 4 bases, with 18 bases spanning the gap. The CDR3 here is CASRIGAGYGYGYTL. The CDR3 bases are TGTGCCAGCAGGATTGGGGCAGGCTATGGCTATGGCTACACCCTC.

This clonotype was found many times. This rearrangement joins TRBV19 to TRBJ2-1; 7 bases fit TRBD1. The germline V gene encodes CDR1 LNHDA and CDR2 SQIVND (reference sequence). The CDR3 totals 15 residues. The V gene end was trimmed by 5 bases and the J gene end by 6 bases; junction bases not matched to a gene: 10. The CDR3 here is CASSVSGTASNEQFF. The CDR3 nucleotides read TGTGCCAGTAGTGTCTCCGGGACAGCTAGCAATGAGCAGTTCTTC. The full variable domain, in which reference TRBV19 and TRBJ2-1 provide the parts outside the CDR3, is DGGITQSPKYLFRKEGQNVTLSCEQNLNHDAMYWYRQDPGQGLRLIYYSQIVNDFQKGDIAEGYSVSREKKESFPLTVTSAQKNPTAFYLCASSVSGTASNEQFFGPGTRLTVL.

The table lists this clonotype with many counts. The CDR3 nucleotides read TGTGCCAGCAATAAGGGAAGCGCTGGGGCCAACGTCCTGACTTTC. This gives the protein CASNKGSAGANVLTF. The chain couples TRBV6-2 or TRBV6-3 to TRBJ2-6; D remains ambiguous. Trimming shortened V by 7 bases and J by 2 bases, and 12 bases separated the two germline ends. Germline V gene data show CDR1 as MNHEY and CDR2 as SVGEGT. This CDR3 is 15 amino acids long.

This clonotype has at least ten counts. Given a much more abundant clone one base away, this may be a read error. The chain has TRBV2 and TRBJ1-4, with D unclear. The CDR3 sequence is 14 residues long. Germline loops: CDR1 SNHLY, CDR2 FYNNEI. The V gene lost 5 bases and the J gene lost 0 bases, with 7 bases spanning the gap. CDR3 in amino acids: CASSKEATNEKLFF. The CDR3 DNA reads TGTGCCAGCAGTAAGGAAGCAACTAATGAAAAACTGTTTTTT.

Ten or more counts support this clonotype. The chain couples TRBV28 to TRBJ2-7; maybe TRBD2 (5 bases). This CDR3 is 13 amino acids long. Germline values: CDR1 MDHEN, CDR2 SYDVKM. Trimming left V 10 bases short and J 2 bases short, with 15 bases between. CDR3 coding DNA: TGTGCCACCGTGAGGAGGAACCCCTACGAGCAGTACTTC. This encodes CATVRRNPYEQYF.

This clonotype was recorded many times. The V call is TRBV16, the J call TRBJ2-6, with 8 bases aligning to TRBD1. The CDR3 is 16 amino acids. The junction had 3 bases not matched to a gene; V was cut back by 3 bases and J by 2 bases. Germline CDR1 is KGHSY and CDR2 is FQNENV. In DNA, the CDR3 is TGTGCCAGCAGCCAGCCGGACAGGGCTGGGGCCAACGTCCTGACTTTC. This codes for CASSQPDRAGANVLTF.

This clonotype was seen at least ten times. This chain connects TRBV28 to TRBJ1-5; D ambiguous. Germline values: CDR1 MDHEN, CDR2 SYDVKM. V was clipped by 7 bases and J by 4 bases, with 17 bases between them. This CDR3 spans 15 amino acids. The CDR3 protein is CASIPYSGSNQPQHF. DNA for the CDR3: TGTGCCAGCATTCCTTATTCCGGGTCGAATCAGCCCCAGCATTTT. Supplemented by reference TRBV28 and TRBJ1-5, the full variable domain reads DVKVTQSSRYLVKRTGEKVFLECVQDMDHENMFWYRQDPGLGLRLIYFSYDVKMKEKGDIPEGYSVSREKKERFSLILESASTNQTSMYLCASIPYSGSNQPQHFGDGTRLSIL.

This chain uses TRBV30 with TRBJ2-1, with D possibly being TRBD2 (5 bases). The CDR3 has 12 amino acids. Germline CDR1 and CDR2: GTSNPN and SVGIG (reference sequence). V was trimmed by 4 bases and J by 2 bases, leaving 6 bases between them. Here the CDR3 DNA reads TGTGCCTGGACGACTACCTACAATGAGCAGTTCTTC. Translation: CAWTTTYNEQFF.

The table lists this clonotype with many counts. V is TRBV15 and J is TRBJ1-1; no clear D gene. V was shortened by 6 bases and J by 1 base, with 6 bases between the two germline ends. Germline assignment: CDR1 LNHNV and CDR2 YYDKDF (reference sequence). The CDR3 is made up of 12 amino acids. The CDR3 sequence is CATSFPNTEAFF. The CDR3, as DNA: TGTGCCACCAGTTTCCCGAACACTGAAGCTTTCTTT.

This clonotype turned up a few times. The chain couples TRBV9 to TRBJ1-1; 7 nucleotides match TRBD1. This CDR3 spans 15 amino acids. Germline V gene lookup returns CDR1 SGDLS and CDR2 YYNGEE. V gave up 0 bases and J gave up 0 bases; unmatched junction bases: 2. The CDR3: CASSVEGGMNTEAFF. The CDR3 coding sequence is TGTGCCAGCAGCGTAGAAGGGGGCATGAACACTGAAGCTTTCTTT.

The sample holds many counts of this clonotype. The J gene is TRBJ2-3, the V gene TRBV28; D is ambiguous. Germline lookup yields CDR1 MDHEN and CDR2 SYDVKM. Trimming stripped 7 bases from V and 2 bases from J, with 13 bases between. The length of the CDR3 is 14 residues. CDR3 coding DNA: TGTGCCAGCATTCAGGCTGGGGTCACAGATACGCAGTATTTT. Its translation is CASIQAGVTDTQYF.

This chain uses TRBV20-1 with TRBJ2-7; 11 nucleotides line up with TRBD2. CDR1 and CDR2 (germline): DFQATT, SNEGSKA (reference sequence). The CDR3 runs 15 residues. V lost 4 bases to trimming and J lost 4 bases; unmatched junction nucleotides: 9. CDR3 in DNA: TGCAGTGCTATAAATGTAGCGGGAGGGCCGTACGAGCAGTACTTC. Its translation is CSAINVAGGPYEQYF.

Concerning this clonotype itself: A much larger clone differs by one base, so this may be a read error. The chain has TRBV9 and TRBJ1-2; no clear D gene. Germline CDR1 is SGDLS and CDR2 is YYNGEE. This CDR3 spans 14 amino acids. With 5 bases removed from V and 5 bases from J, the gap between germline ends came to 16 bases. The CDR3 region has the DNA TGTGCCAGCAGTCCCCGCGGTGGATGGTATGGCTACACCTTC. Amino acid sequence: CASSPRGGWYGYTF.

The CDR3 bases are TGTGCCAGTAGTAGAGGGCAGGCGATGCATTTT. Translated: CASSRGQAMHF. The rearrangement joins TRBV19 to TRBJ1-5; D gene unclear. Deletions cut 4 bases from V and 15 bases from J, with 13 bases between. CDR3 length: 11 residues. Germline CDR1 reads LNHDA; CDR2 reads SQIVND (reference sequence).

The gene calls are TRBV20-1 and TRBJ2-3; 14 bases are shared with TRBD2. The V and J ends lost 5 bases and 1 base, in that order; junction bases with no gene match: 14. Germline CDR1 reads DFQATT; CDR2 reads SNEGSKA (reference sequence). The CDR3 length is 19 residues. CDR3 sequence: CSAQDAGTSGSVGTDTQYF. DNA for the CDR3: TGCAGTGCTCAAGACGCCGGGACTAGCGGGAGCGTGGGCACAGATACGCAGTATTTT.

V gene TRBV12-3 or TRBV12-4 combines with J gene TRBJ2-1; 7 bases map to TRBD2. The V gene end was trimmed by 2 bases and the J gene end by 9 bases; junction bases not matched to a gene: 13. This CDR3 is built from 16 residues. The CDR3 loop reads CASSLSAGPPGGEQFF. The DNA for the CDR3 is TGTGCCAGCAGTTTAAGTGCAGGCCCACCGGGGGGTGAGCAGTTCTTC.

This clonotype was picked up many times. J is TRBJ2-7 and V is TRBV19; 11 bases align to TRBD2. CDR1 and CDR2 (germline): LNHDA, SQIVND (reference sequence). CDR3 length equals 16 residues. V lost 4 bases to trimming and J lost 5 bases; unmatched junction nucleotides: 10. CDR3 region: CASSTRTLAGGNEQYF. CDR3 in DNA: TGTGCCAGTAGTACCAGAACCCTAGCGGGAGGTAACGAGCAGTACTTC.